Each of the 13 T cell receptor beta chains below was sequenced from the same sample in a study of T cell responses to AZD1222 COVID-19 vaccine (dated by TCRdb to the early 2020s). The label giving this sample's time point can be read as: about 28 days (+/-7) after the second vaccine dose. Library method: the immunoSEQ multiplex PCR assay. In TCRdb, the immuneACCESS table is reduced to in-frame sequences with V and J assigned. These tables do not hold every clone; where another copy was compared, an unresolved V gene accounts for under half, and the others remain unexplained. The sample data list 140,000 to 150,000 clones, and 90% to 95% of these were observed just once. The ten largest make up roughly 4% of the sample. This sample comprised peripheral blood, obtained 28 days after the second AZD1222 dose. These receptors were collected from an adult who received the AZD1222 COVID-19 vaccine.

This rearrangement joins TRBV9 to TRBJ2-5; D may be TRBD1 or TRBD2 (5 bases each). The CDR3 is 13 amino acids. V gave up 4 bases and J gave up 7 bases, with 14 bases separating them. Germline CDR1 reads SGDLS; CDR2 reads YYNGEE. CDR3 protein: CASSYGTPGTQYF. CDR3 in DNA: TGTGCCAGCAGCTACGGGACCCCGGGGACCCAGTACTTC.

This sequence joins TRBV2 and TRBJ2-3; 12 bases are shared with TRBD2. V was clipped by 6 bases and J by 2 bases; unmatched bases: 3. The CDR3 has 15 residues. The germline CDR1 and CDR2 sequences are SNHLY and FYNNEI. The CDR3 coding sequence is TGTGCCAGCAGCGGACTAGCGGGGACCACAGATACGCAGTATTTT. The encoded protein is CASSGLAGTTDTQYF.

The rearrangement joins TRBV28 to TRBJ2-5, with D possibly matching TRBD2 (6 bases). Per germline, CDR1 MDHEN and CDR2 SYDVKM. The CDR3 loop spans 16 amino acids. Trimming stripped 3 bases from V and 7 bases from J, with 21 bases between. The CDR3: CASSFVGAGPIWTQYF. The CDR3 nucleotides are TGTGCCAGCAGTTTCGTTGGGGCGGGGCCGATATGGACCCAGTACTTC.

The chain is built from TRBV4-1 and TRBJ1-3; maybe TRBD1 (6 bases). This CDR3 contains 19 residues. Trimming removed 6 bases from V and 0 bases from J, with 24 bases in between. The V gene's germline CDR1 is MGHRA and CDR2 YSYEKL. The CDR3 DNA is TGCGCCAGCAGGCATACAATACTGGGGGGGGCCAGCTCTGGAAACACCATATATTTT. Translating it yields CASRHTILGGASSGNTIYF.

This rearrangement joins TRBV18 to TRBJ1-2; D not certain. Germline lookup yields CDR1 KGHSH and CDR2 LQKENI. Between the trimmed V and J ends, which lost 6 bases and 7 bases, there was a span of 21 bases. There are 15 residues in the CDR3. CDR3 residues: CASSSTFLPGVGYTF. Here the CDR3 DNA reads TGTGCCAGCTCGTCGACTTTCCTCCCCGGGGTTGGCTACACCTTC.

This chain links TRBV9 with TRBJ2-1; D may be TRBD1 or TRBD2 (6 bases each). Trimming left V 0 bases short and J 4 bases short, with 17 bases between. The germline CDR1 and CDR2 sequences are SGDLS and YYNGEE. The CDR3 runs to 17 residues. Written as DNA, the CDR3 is TGTGCCAGCAGCGTAGTTACTAGGGGGGCTAGTTACAATGAGCAGTTCTTC. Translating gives CASSVVTRGASYNEQFF. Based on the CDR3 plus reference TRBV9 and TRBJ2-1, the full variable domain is DSGVTQTPKHLITATGQRVTLRCSPRSGDLSVYWYQQSLDQGLQFLIQYYNGEERAKGNILERFSAQQFPDLHSELNLSSLELGDSALYFCASSVVTRGASYNEQFFGPGTRLTVL.

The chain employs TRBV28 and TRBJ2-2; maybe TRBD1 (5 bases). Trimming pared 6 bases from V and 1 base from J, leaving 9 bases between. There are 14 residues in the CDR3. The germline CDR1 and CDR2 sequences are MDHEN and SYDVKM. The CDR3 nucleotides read TGTGCCAGCAGGCGAGGACAGAACACCGGGGAGCTGTTTTTT. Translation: CASRRGQNTGELFF.

The CDR3 bases are TGTGCCAGCAGGGTCTTAGCGGGAGGCCCCTACAATGAGCAGTTCTTC. Amino acids: CASRVLAGGPYNEQFF. The V and J genes are TRBV28 and TRBJ2-1; 10 bases are shared with TRBD2. With 6 bases clipped from V and 2 bases from J, the junction kept 7 bases outside the gene matches. CDR3 length equals 16 residues. CDR1 MDHEN and CDR2 SYDVKM come from the germline V gene.

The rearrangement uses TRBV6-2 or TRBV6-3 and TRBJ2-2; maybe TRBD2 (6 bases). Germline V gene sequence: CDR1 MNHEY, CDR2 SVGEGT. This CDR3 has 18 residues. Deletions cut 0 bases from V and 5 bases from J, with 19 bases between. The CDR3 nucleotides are TGTGCCAGCAGTTACTCTGCGTCGTCTAGCGCAAAAACCGGGGAGCTGTTTTTT. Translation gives CASSYSASSSAKTGELFF.

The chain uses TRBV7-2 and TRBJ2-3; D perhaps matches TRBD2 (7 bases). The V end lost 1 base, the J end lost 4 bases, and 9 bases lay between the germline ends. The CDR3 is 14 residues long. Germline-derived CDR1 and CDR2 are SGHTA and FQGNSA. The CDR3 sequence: CASSLVRGPDTQYF. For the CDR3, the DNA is TGTGCCAGCAGCTTAGTGCGGGGGCCAGATACGCAGTATTTT.

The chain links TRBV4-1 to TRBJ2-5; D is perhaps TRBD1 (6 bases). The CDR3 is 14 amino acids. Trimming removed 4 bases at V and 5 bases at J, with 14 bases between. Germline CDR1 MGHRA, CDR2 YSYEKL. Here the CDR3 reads CASSPQARGETQYF. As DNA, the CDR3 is TGCGCCAGCAGCCCCCAAGCGAGGGGGGAGACCCAGTACTTC.

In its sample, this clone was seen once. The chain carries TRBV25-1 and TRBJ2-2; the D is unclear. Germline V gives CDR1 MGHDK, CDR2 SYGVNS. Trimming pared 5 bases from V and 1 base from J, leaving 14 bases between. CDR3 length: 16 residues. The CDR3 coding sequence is TGTGCCAGCAGTAATAGACCTCAGTGGAACACCGGGGAGCTGTTTTTT. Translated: CASSNRPQWNTGELFF.

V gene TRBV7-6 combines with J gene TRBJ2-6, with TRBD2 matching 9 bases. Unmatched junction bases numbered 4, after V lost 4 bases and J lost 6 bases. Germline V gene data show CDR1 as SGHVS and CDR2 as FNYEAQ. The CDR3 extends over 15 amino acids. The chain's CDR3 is CASSWIAGEANVLTF. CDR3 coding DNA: TGTGCCAGCAGCTGGATAGCGGGGGAGGCCAACGTCCTGACTTTC.